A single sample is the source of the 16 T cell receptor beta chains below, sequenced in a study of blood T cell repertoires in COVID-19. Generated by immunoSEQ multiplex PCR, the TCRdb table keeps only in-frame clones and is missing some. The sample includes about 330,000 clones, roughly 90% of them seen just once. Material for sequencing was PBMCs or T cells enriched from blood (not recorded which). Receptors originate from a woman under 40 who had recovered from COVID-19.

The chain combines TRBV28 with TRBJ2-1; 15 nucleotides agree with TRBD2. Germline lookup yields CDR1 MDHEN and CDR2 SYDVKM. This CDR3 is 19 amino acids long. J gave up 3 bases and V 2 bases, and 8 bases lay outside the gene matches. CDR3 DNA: TGTGCCAGCAGTTTACCCCTCGGACTAGCGGGGGGGTTCTACAATGAGCAGTTCTTC. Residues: CASSLPLGLAGGFYNEQFF.

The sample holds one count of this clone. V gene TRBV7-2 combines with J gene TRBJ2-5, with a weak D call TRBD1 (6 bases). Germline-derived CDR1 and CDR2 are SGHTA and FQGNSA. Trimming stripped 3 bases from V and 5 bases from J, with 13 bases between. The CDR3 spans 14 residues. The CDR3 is CASSLVTGRETQYF. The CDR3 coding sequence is TGTGCCAGCAGCTTGGTAACAGGGCGGGAGACCCAGTACTTC.

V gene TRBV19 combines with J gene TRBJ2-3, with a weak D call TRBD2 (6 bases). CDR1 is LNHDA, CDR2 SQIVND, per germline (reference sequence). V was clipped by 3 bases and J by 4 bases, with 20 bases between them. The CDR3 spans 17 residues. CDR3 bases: TGTGCCAGTAGTATTCGTTTGGTCAGGAGGGAAGCAGATACGCAGTATTTT. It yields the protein CASSIRLVRREADTQYF.

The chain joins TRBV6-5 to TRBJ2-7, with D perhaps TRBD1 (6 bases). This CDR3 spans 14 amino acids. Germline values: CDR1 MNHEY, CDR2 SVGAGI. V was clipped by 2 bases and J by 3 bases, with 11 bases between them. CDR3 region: CASSYAGTHYEQYF. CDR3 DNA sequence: TGTGCCAGCAGTTACGCCGGGACACACTACGAGCAGTACTTC.

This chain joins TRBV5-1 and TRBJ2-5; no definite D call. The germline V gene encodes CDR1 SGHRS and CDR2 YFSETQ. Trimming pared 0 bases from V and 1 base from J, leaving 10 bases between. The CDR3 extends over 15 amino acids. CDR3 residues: CASSLVGAPQETQYF. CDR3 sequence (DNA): TGCGCCAGCAGCTTGGTAGGAGCCCCCCAAGAGACCCAGTACTTC.

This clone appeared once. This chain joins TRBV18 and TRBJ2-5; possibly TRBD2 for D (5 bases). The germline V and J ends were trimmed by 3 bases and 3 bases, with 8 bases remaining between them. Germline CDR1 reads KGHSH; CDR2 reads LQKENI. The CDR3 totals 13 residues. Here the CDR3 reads CASSPGVEETQYF. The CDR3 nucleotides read TGTGCCAGCTCACCGGGAGTTGAAGAGACCCAGTACTTC.

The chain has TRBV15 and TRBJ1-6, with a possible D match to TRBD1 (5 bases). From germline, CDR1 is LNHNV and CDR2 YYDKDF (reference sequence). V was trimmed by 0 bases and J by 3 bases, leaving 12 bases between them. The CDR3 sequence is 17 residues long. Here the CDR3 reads CATSRDLGQGYNSPLHF. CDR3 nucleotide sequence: TGTGCCACCAGCAGAGATCTGGGGCAAGGCTATAATTCACCCCTCCACTTT.

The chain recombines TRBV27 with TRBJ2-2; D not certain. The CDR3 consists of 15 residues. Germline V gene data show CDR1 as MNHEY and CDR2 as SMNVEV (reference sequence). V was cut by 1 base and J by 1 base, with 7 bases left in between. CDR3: CASSLFSQNTGELFF. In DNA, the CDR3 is TGTGCCAGCAGTTTATTTAGCCAGAACACCGGGGAGCTGTTTTTT.

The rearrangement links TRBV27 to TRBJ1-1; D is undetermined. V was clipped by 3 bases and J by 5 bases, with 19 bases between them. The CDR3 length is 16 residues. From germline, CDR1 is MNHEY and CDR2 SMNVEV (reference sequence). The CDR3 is CASSFLVRGRGTEAFF. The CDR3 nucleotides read TGTGCCAGCAGTTTTTTAGTTCGTGGTCGAGGGACTGAAGCTTTCTTT.

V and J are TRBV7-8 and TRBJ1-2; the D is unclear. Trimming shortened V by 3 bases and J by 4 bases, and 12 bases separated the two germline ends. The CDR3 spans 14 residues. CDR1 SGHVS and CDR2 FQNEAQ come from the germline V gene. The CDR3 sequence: CASSFQRLGYGYTF. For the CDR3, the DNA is TGTGCCAGCAGCTTCCAGCGCCTGGGCTATGGCTACACCTTC.

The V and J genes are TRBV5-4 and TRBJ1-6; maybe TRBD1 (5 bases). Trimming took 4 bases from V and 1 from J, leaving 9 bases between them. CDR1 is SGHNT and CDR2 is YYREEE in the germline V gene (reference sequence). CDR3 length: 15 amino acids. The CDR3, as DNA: TGTGCCAGCAGCCCGGGGGTGTCCTATAATTCACCCCTCCACTTT. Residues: CASSPGVSYNSPLHF. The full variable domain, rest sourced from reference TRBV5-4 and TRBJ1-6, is ETGVTQSPTHLIKTRGQQVTLRCSSQSGHNTVSWYQQALGQGPQFIFQYYREEENGRGNFPPRFSGLQFPNYSSELNVNALELDDSALYLCASSPGVSYNSPLHFGNGTRLTVT.

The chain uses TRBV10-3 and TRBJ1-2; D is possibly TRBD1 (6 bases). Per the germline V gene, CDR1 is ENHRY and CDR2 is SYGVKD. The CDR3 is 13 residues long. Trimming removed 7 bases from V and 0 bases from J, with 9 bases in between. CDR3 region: CAITRTANYGYTF. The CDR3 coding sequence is TGTGCCATCACCAGGACAGCTAACTATGGCTACACCTTC.

The CDR3 DNA reads as TGTGCCAGCTCACAAGGTCGGAGTGAAGCTTTCTTT. Translating it yields CASSQGRSEAFF. The chain uses TRBV18 and TRBJ1-1, with D unresolved. The CDR3 length is 12 residues. Trimming took off 4 bases at V and 7 bases at J, with 10 bases between the two ends. Per germline, CDR1 KGHSH and CDR2 LQKENI.

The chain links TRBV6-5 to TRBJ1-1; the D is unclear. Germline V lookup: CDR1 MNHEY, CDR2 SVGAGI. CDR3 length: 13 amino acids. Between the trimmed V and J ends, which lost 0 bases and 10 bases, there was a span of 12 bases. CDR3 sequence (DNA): TGTGCCAGCAGTTACTCGAAGAGTGTCGGAGCTTTCTTT. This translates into CASSYSKSVGAFF.

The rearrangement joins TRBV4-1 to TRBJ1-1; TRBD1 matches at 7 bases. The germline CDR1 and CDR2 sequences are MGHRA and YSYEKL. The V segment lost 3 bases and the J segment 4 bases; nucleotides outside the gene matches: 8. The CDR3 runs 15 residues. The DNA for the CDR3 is TGCGCCAGCAGCCACCGACAGGGTGGCGGCACTGAAGCTTTCTTT. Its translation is CASSHRQGGGTEAFF.

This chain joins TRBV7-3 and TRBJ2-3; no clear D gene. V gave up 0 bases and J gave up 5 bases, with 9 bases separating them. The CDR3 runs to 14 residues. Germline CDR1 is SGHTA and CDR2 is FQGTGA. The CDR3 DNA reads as TGTGCCAGCAGCTTAACGTCAAGAGGAGATACGCAGTATTTT. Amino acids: CASSLTSRGDTQYF.